These T cell receptor beta chains were read from a single sample in a study of shared clonotypes between healthy human individuals. The repertoire was sequenced with immunoSEQ multiplex PCR; TCRdb's copy has only in-frame clones and lacks some. The sample lists 900,000 to 1,200,000 clones; roughly 74% were seen once. The sequenced sample consisted of memory CD4+ T cells from PBMCs. These receptor sequences come from a man between 18 and 29 years old in good health. Some clones in this sample may be carry-over from other donors' samples. Both conserved end residues are part of each CDR3. The D gene is left open where the match is weak. Clone size, where shown, is once, few, many, or a class for clones that have expanded.

>TRBD1|TRBJ2-7|TRBV5-6|-
TGTGCCAGCAGCTTGAGGACAGGGGAGATACAGTACTTC
CASSLRTGEIQYF
>-|TRBJ2-4|TRBV30|many
TGTGCCTGGGCAGGACAGACAAACATTCAGTACTTC
CAWAGQTNIQYF
>TRBD1|TRBJ1-2|TRBV7-9|few
TGTGCCAGCAGCCTGGTACACTTGGGACAGGGAGGCGGCTACACCTTC
CASSLVHLGQGGGYTF
>TRBD1|TRBJ2-7|TRBV6-5|-
TGTGCCAGCAGGACAGGGGGCGCCTACGAGCAGTACTTC
CASRTGGAYEQYF
>-|TRBJ2-5|TRBV7-8|-
TGTGCCAGCGGCCCGATCCGGCAGAAAGTCCAAGAGACCCAGTACTTC
CASGPIRQKVQETQYF
>TRBD2|TRBJ2-3|TRBV5-4|few
TGTGCCAGCAGCATACCGGGACTAGCGGCAGATACGCAGTATTTT
CASSIPGLAADTQYF
>-|TRBJ1-4|TRBV7-2|-
TGTGCCAGCAGGTTCGGGCAGGCGGATGAAAAACTGTTTTTT
CASRFGQADEKLFF
>-|TRBJ2-5|TRBV29-1|once
TGCAGCGTTGGGGTAGGGCGGGGAGAGACCCAGTACTTC
CSVGVGRGETQYF
>TRBD1|TRBJ1-2|TRBV7-2|-
TGTGCCAGCAGCTCCCAGGGACAGACTCTATTTGGCTACACCTTC
CASSSQGQTLFGYTF
>-|TRBJ2-7|TRBV5-1|-
TGCGCCAGCAGCCCCCCAACTCCTCCGGCCTACGAGCAGTACTTC
CASSPPTPPAYEQYF
>-|TRBJ1-1|TRBV7-9|-
TGTGCCAGCAGCTTAGGGGTAACGGGCACTGAAGCTTTCTTT
CASSLGVTGTEAFF
>-|TRBJ1-5|TRBV5-4|-
TGTGCCAGCAGCCCGGGCGGCAATCAGCCCCAGCATTTT
CASSPGGNQPQHF
>-|TRBJ1-5|TRBV2|-
TGTGCCAGCAGTGAGGGGTCTAGCAATCAGCCCCAGCATTTT
CASSEGSSNQPQHF
>-|TRBJ1-2|TRBV5-1|-
TGCGCCAGCAGCCTCGAGGGGTTTAGCTATGGCTACACCTTC
CASSLEGFSYGYTF
>-|TRBJ2-1|TRBV6-6|-
TGTGCCAGCAGTTTGGTGGGGAGCTCCTACAATGAGCAGTTCTTC
CASSLVGSSYNEQFF
>-|TRBJ1-3|TRBV2|-
TGTGCCAGCAGCCTCGACGGACTGCGAAACACCATATATTTT
CASSLDGLRNTIYF
>TRBD2|TRBJ2-5|TRBV6-5|few
TGTGCCAGCAGAACTAGCGGTGGAGAGACCCAGTACTTC
CASRTSGGETQYF
>-|TRBJ2-7|TRBV21-1|-
TGTGCCAGCAAACGGACTAGCGGCGACGAGCAGTACTTC
CASKRTSGDEQYF
>-|TRBJ2-5|TRBV19|-
TGTGCCAGGCGAGGTTCAGCGGGCAGGCGAGAGACCCAGTACTTC
CARRGSAGRRETQYF
>-|TRBJ1-5|TRBV7-9|-
TGTGCCAGCACCGGGGGAGGGACCCAGCATTTT
CASTGGGTQHF
>TRBD1|TRBJ1-5|TRBV6-6|-
TGTGCCAGCATCCGGGGACAGGCGGGCAATCAGCCCCAGCATTTT
CASIRGQAGNQPQHF
>-|TRBJ1-4|TRBV20-1|-
TGCAGTGCTGGGACGGATGAAAAACTGTTTTTT
CSAGTDEKLFF
>-|TRBJ2-5|TRBV5-1|once
TGCGCCAGCAGAACCGGGACACAAGAGACCCAGTACTTC
CASRTGTQETQYF
>-|TRBJ1-4|TRBV5-1|few
TGCGCCAGCAGCTTTTTCAGGAATAATGAAAGTAAGGAAAAACTGTTTTTT
CASSFFRNNESKEKLFF
>-|TRBJ2-5|TRBV7-9|once
TGTGCCAGCAGCCTCTCCGGGACGAAAGAGACCCAGTACTTC
CASSLSGTKETQYF
>-|TRBJ2-1|TRBV28|-
TGTGCCAGCACGACGGGAGAGGACAATGAGCAGTTCTTC
CASTTGEDNEQFF
>TRBD2|TRBJ2-5|TRBV5-4|-
TGTGCCAGCAGCACCGGACTAGCGGGAGTACAAGAGACCCAGTACTTC
CASSTGLAGVQETQYF
>TRBD1|TRBJ1-2|TRBV6-4|-
TGTGCCAGCAGTGTCTCCGGGACAGGGGGCGTAGGCGGCTACACCTTC
CASSVSGTGGVGGYTF
>TRBD1|TRBJ2-5|TRBV5-1|once
TGCGCCAGCAGCTCCGGGACAGGGGGCGCAAAGGCTGAGACCCAGTACTTC
CASSSGTGGAKAETQYF
>-|TRBJ2-3|TRBV29-1|-
TGCAGCGTGGGAACTAGCACAGATACGCAGTATTTT
CSVGTSTDTQYF
>-|TRBJ1-5|TRBV7-8|-
TGTGCCAGCAGCTTAGAATCATTTTCTCAGCCCCAGCATTTT
CASSLESFSQPQHF
>-|TRBJ2-7|TRBV5-1|-
TGCGCCAGCAGCCCCGGTGGGGGCGTCTACGAGCAGTACTTC
CASSPGGGVYEQYF
>TRBD1|TRBJ1-5|TRBV18|few
TGTGCCAGCTCACCGACAGGGGTTAGGGATCAGCCCCAGCATTTT
CASSPTGVRDQPQHF
>-|TRBJ2-2|TRBV27|few
TGTGCCAGCAGTTTATTTAGGGACACCGGGGAGCTGTTTTTT
CASSLFRDTGELFF
>TRBD1|TRBJ1-5|TRBV5-1|-
TGCGCCAGCAGCTTGGGGACAGGGAAGAACAATCAGCCCCAGCATTTT
CASSLGTGKNNQPQHF
>-|TRBJ1-1|TRBV20-1|few
TGCAGTGCCTGGGGGAACACTGAAGCTTTCTTT
CSAWGNTEAFF
>-|TRBJ1-1|TRBV28|-
TGTGCCAGCAGTCCCCCAAGGGACTCAGGCGAAGCTTTCTTT
CASSPPRDSGEAFF
>-|TRBJ2-5|TRBV28|-
TGTGCCAGCAAGTCAGAGACCCAGTACTTC
CASKSETQYF
>-|TRBJ1-2|TRBV4-1|-
TGCGCCAGCAGCCATCTCGGACAGTCTGCTGGCTACACCTTC
CASSHLGQSAGYTF
>TRBD2|TRBJ2-5|TRBV10-3|-
TGTGCCATCAGTGGGGGCGGGAGGGCCCAAGAGACCCAGTACTTC
CAISGGGRAQETQYF
>-|TRBJ2-7|TRBV28|once
TGTGCCAGCAGTCTAAGGACGGCGGCCGAGCAGTACTTC
CASSLRTAAEQYF
>-|TRBJ2-7|TRBV6-6|-
TGTGCCAGCAGTCTCGCTAGGGGGGAAACCTACGAGCAGTACTTC
CASSLARGETYEQYF
>TRBD2|TRBJ2-1|TRBV29-1|-
TGCAGCGGCGCGGGGACTAGCGGGAGAAATGAGCAGTTCTTC
CSGAGTSGRNEQFF
>-|TRBJ1-5|TRBV5-6|-
TGTGCCAGCAGCTTGTCAGGGGACAATCAGCCCCAGCATTTT
CASSLSGDNQPQHF
>-|TRBJ2-2|TRBV5-1|-
TGCGCCAGCAGCCCAAACAGGGTCCCCGGGGAGCTGTTTTTT
CASSPNRVPGELFF
>TRBD2|TRBJ2-7|TRBV10-2|-
TGCGCCAGCATTTGGCGGGGGAACCCAAGTAAAGTCTACGAGCAGTACTTC
CASIWRGNPSKVYEQYF
>-|TRBJ2-7|TRBV2|-
TGTGCCAGCAGTGATGGACTGGGACACTACGAGCAGTACTTC
CASSDGLGHYEQYF
>-|TRBJ1-5|TRBV5-1|-
TGCGCCAGCAGCTTCGTCGGTGGGGATCAGCCCCAGCATTTT
CASSFVGGDQPQHF
>-|TRBJ2-3|TRBV29-1|-
TGCAGCGTTGAAGTGGGGGGTTACACAGATACGCAGTATTTT
CSVEVGGYTDTQYF
>-|TRBJ1-3|TRBV25-1|-
TGTGCCAGCAGTTCAGTTAGCTCTGGAAACACCATATATTTT
CASSSVSSGNTIYF
>TRBD1|TRBJ2-7|TRBV11-3|-
TGTGCCAGCAGACCGACAGGGCTTTTCCCATACGAGCAGTACTTC
CASRPTGLFPYEQYF
>TRBD1|TRBJ2-6|TRBV18|-
TGTGCCAGCTCATCGCGGACAGGGGGTAGCTCTGGGGCCAACGTCCTGACTTTC
CASSSRTGGSSGANVLTF
>-|TRBJ2-4|TRBV19|-
TGTGCCAGTAGTAGAGACAGTACCAAAAACATTCAGTACTTC
CASSRDSTKNIQYF
>-|TRBJ1-1|TRBV29-1|-
TGCAGCGCGAGGTGGGACACTGAAGCTTTCTTT
CSARWDTEAFF
>-|TRBJ1-2|TRBV11-2|-
TGTGCCAGCAGCCAAACTAGCGGGAGGGTTAACTATGGCTACACCTTC
CASSQTSGRVNYGYTF
>-|TRBJ2-5|TRBV7-7|few
TGTGCCAGCAGCCCCGGGCTCCCAGAGACCCAGTACTTC
CASSPGLPETQYF
>-|TRBJ1-1|TRBV27|-
TGTGCCAGCTCGCTTTGGGGATCGGGTGGCACTGAAGCTTTCTTT
CASSLWGSGGTEAFF